The 14 T cell receptor beta chains below come from one sample, sequenced in a study of shared clonotypes between healthy human individuals. Assay used: immunoSEQ multiplex PCR; TCRdb lists only in-frame clones, some missing. This table holds about 980,000 clones, roughly 72% found once. Source material: memory CD4+ T cells sorted from blood. Subset described: CD45RA-negative fraction. These receptors were collected from a man younger than 30 in good health.

J is TRBJ2-5 and V is TRBV7-2; 7 positions agree with TRBD1. Germline V CDR1 and CDR2: SGHTA, FQGNSA. Germline trimming cut 3 bases from V and 4 bases from J; bases unmatched to any gene: 5. The CDR3 loop spans 14 amino acids. CDR3 in DNA: TGTGCCAGCAGCTTTGCAAAGGGGGCAGAGACCCAGTACTTC. It specifies CASSFAKGAETQYF.

The chain employs TRBV11-2 and TRBJ2-4; tentative D call: TRBD2 (6 bases). The CDR3 spans 15 residues. The V gene's germline CDR1 is SGHAT and CDR2 FQNNGV. Trimming stripped 2 bases from V and 2 bases from J, with 10 bases between. Here the CDR3 reads CASSLMAGPKNIQYF. CDR3 nucleotides: TGTGCCAGCAGCTTAATGGCGGGGCCCAAAAACATTCAGTACTTC.

V gene TRBV30 combines with J gene TRBJ2-7; D is perhaps TRBD1 (5 bases). Germline-derived CDR1 and CDR2 are GTSNPN and SVGIG (reference sequence). This CDR3 is 13 amino acids long. With 7 bases removed from V and 2 bases from J, the gap between germline ends came to 15 bases. CDR3 nucleotides: TGTGCCTCAGGGCCAAGTCGGGCCTACGAGCAGTACTTC. This gives the protein CASGPSRAYEQYF.

The V call is TRBV5-4, the J call TRBJ1-4, with D unresolved. The germline V and J ends were trimmed by 2 bases and 8 bases, with 13 bases remaining between them. Germline assignment: CDR1 SGHNT and CDR2 YYREEE (reference sequence). The CDR3 consists of 14 residues. CDR3 region: CASSFLGEGEKLFF. The CDR3 DNA is TGTGCCAGCAGCTTTCTCGGGGAGGGAGAAAAACTGTTTTTT.

At least ten counts were recorded for this clone. The chain carries TRBV6-5 and TRBJ2-5; TRBD2 matches 14 bases. V shed 4 bases and J 6 bases; nucleotides not matched to a gene: 7. This CDR3 has 16 amino acids. In germline, CDR1 is MNHEY, CDR2 SVGAGI. The CDR3 DNA is TGTGCCAGCAGTTTATCTCGGACTAGCGGGGGGCAGACCCAGTACTTC. Protein: CASSLSRTSGGQTQYF.

This clone came up once. This chain joins TRBV7-9 and TRBJ1-6; TRBD1 might be the D (6 bases). The CDR3 is made up of 16 amino acids. CDR1 is SEHNR and CDR2 is FQNEAQ in the germline V gene (reference sequence). Between the trimmed V and J ends, which lost 0 bases and 7 bases, there was a span of 13 bases. The CDR3, as DNA: TGTGCCAGCAGCTTAGCGACAGGCACTCTAAATTCACCCCTCCACTTT. This gives the protein CASSLATGTLNSPLHF.

This clone was detected only once. CDR3 loop: CASSQDLTGRYSGNTIYF. In DNA form, the CDR3 reads TGTGCCAGCAGCCAGGATTTGACAGGGCGCTACTCTGGAAACACCATATATTTT. The rearrangement joins TRBV14 to TRBJ1-3, with 7 bases identical to TRBD1. V shed 3 bases, J shed 0 bases, and the junction held 11 bases outside the gene matches. The CDR3 totals 18 residues. Germline CDR1 SGHDN, CDR2 FVKESK.

Concerning this clone itself: The same CDR3 can be traced to other DNA sequences in this sample. V is TRBV18 and J is TRBJ2-3, with D possibly matching TRBD1 (6 bases). V lost 3 bases, J lost 2 bases, and 9 bases lay in between. This CDR3 is built from 14 residues. Germline values: CDR1 KGHSH, CDR2 LQKENI. The CDR3 bases are TGTGCCAGCTCACCCCAGGGGACCACAGATACGCAGTATTTT. Translated, it gives CASSPQGTTDTQYF.

The rearrangement joins TRBV5-4 to TRBJ2-3, with TRBD1 matching over 11 bases. Germline V CDR1 and CDR2: SGHNT, YYREEE (reference sequence). The V gene end was trimmed by 3 bases and the J gene end by 6 bases; junction bases not matched to a gene: 9. This CDR3 has 16 residues. The CDR3 protein is CASSSTDRGQLDTQYF. In nucleotides, the CDR3 is TGTGCCAGCAGCTCTACGGACAGGGGGCAGTTGGATACGCAGTATTTT.

The chain has TRBV4-1 and TRBJ1-2; 11 nucleotides match TRBD1. After removal of 6 bases from V and 4 bases from J, the junction contained 13 bases not matched to a gene. Germline CDR1 MGHRA, CDR2 YSYEKL. The CDR3 runs to 17 residues. The CDR3 DNA follows: TGCGCCAGCAGTCATGACGCCGGACAGGGGGCAATCTATGGCTACACCTTC. It translates to CASSHDAGQGAIYGYTF.

The chain carries TRBV2 and TRBJ1-5; D is possibly TRBD1 (5 bases). This CDR3 spans 18 amino acids. V was shortened by 0 bases and J by 1 base, with 16 bases between the two germline ends. CDR1 SNHLY and CDR2 FYNNEI come from the germline V gene. CDR3 residues: CASSEAPTGVRSNQPQHF. The CDR3, as DNA: TGTGCCAGCAGTGAAGCCCCAACAGGAGTGCGGAGCAATCAGCCCCAGCATTTT.

The rearrangement joins TRBV7-2 to TRBJ2-1, with D unresolved. Germline loops: CDR1 SGHTA, CDR2 FQGNSA. Trimming took off 5 bases at V and 1 base at J, with 12 bases between the two ends. The length of the CDR3 is 15 residues. Written as DNA, the CDR3 is TGTGCCAGCAGCCCTTACCCGGTTTCCTACAATGAGCAGTTCTTC. It translates to CASSPYPVSYNEQFF.

The genes are TRBV19 and TRBJ1-5, with TRBD1 identical over 9 bases. The CDR3 is 15 residues long. The germline gives CDR1 LNHDA, CDR2 SQIVND (reference sequence). Losses at the gene ends were 5 bases for V and 3 bases for J; bases not matched to a gene: 5. In nucleotides, the CDR3 is TGTGCCAGTAGTCAGGGGACAGGGTACAATCAGCCCCAGCATTTT. Residues: CASSQGTGYNQPQHF.

The chain uses TRBV5-1 and TRBJ1-6, with TRBD1 matching over 7 bases. V shed 5 bases and J 8 bases; nucleotides not matched to a gene: 7. From germline, CDR1 is SGHRS and CDR2 YFSETQ. The CDR3 is made up of 14 amino acids. The CDR3, as DNA: TGCGCCAGCAGTGAACAGGGGCGTGATTCACCCCTCCACTTT. It yields the protein CASSEQGRDSPLHF. The full variable domain, with the rest looked up from reference TRBV5-1 and TRBJ1-6, is KAGVTQTPRYLIKTRGQQVTLSCSPISGHRSVSWYQQTPGQGLQFLFEYFSETQRNKGNFPGRFSGRQFSNSRSEMNVSTLELGDSALYLCASSEQGRDSPLHFGNGTRLTVT.